This T cell receptor (beta chain) appears in the sequencing data of a study of memory CD4+ T cells and cytomegalovirus serostatus. Trimming removed 4 bases at V and 7 bases at J, with 14 bases between. Germline lookup yields CDR1 SEHNR and CDR2 FQNEAQ (reference sequence). CDR3 size: 15 residues. Sequenced by immunoSEQ multiplex PCR; TCRdb stores in-frame clones only, minus some. The sample lists about 56,000 clones, roughly 80% occurring once. The sort gate was single viable CD3+CD4+CD8-CD45RO+ cells for memory CD4+ T cells. Sequencing was performed on memory CD4+ T cells from blood. V usage is TRBV7-9 and J usage is TRBJ1-6; weak D call: TRBD1 (5 bases). This TCR came from an adult in good health and CMV-seronegative. The CDR3 nucleotides are TGTGCCAGCAGCTCTCGGCAGGGAAAAAATTCACCCCTCCACTTT. Translated: CASSSRQGKNSPLHF. Based on the CDR3 plus reference TRBV7-9 and TRBJ1-6, the full variable domain is DTGVSQNPRHKITKRGQNVTFRCDPISEHNRLYWYRQTLGQGPEFLTYFQNEAQLEKSRLLSDRFSAERPKGSFSTLEIQRTEQGDSAMYLCASSSRQGKNSPLHFGNGTRLTVT.